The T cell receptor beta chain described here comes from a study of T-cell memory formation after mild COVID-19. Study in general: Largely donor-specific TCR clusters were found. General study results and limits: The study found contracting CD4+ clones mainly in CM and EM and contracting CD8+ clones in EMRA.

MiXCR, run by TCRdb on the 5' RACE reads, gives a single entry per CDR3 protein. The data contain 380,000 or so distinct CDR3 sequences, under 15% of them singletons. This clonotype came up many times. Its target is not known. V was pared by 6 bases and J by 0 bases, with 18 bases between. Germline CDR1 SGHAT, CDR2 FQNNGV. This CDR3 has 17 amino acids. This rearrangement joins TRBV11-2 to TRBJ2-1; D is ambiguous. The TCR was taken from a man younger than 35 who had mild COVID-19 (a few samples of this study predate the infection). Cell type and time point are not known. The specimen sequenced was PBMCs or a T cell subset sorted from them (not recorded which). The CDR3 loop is CASRPSQRPSSYNEQFF. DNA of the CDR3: TGTGCCAGCAGGCCCTCCCAGAGGCCTAGCTCCTACAATGAGCAGTTCTTC. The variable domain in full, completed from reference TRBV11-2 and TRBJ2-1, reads EAGVAQSPRYKIIEKRQSVAFWCNPISGHATLYWYQQILGQGPKLLIQFQNNGVVDDSQLPKDRFSAERLKGVDSTLKIQPAKLEDSAVYLCASRPSQRPSSYNEQFFGPGTRLTVL.